This T cell receptor beta chain was found in a study of T cell changes during pregnancy in multiple sclerosis. Trimming took 4 bases from V and 0 from J; bases not matched to a gene: 4. CDR3 length: 15 amino acids. CDR1 is SGHKS, CDR2 YYEKEE, per germline (reference sequence). The method was immunoSEQ multiplex PCR; TCRdb's version includes in-frame clones alone and lacks a portion of them. Here the sample spans about 58,000 clones, about 90% being singletons. The sequencing here drew on CD4+ T cells from peripheral blood mononuclear cells, taken after pregnancy. The TCR originated in a female donor in good health, enrolled as a control in a pregnancy study. The genes are TRBV5-5 and TRBJ2-3, with TRBD2 identical over 8 bases. CDR3 loop: CASSAGGPSTDTQYF. The CDR3 region has the DNA TGTGCCAGCAGCGCGGGGGGCCCTAGCACAGATACGCAGTATTTT. The variable domain in full, with the rest retrieved from reference TRBV5-5 and TRBJ2-3, is DAGVTQSPTHLIKTRGQQVTLRCSPISGHKSVSWYQQVLGQGPQFIFQYYEKEERGRGNFPDRFSARQFPNYSSELNVNALLLGDSALYLCASSAGGPSTDTQYFGPGTRLTVL.